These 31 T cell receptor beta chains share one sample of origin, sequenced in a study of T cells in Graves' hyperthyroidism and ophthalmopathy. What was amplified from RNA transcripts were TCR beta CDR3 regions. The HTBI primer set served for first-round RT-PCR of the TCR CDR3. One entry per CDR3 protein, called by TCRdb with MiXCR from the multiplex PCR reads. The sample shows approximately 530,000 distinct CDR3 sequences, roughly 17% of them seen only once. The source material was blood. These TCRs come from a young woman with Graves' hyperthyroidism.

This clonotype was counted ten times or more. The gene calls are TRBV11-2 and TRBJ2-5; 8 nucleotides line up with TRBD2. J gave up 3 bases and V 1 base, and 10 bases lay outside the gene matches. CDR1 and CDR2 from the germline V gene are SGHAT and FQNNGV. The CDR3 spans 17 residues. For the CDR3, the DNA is TGTGCCAGCAGCTTAGGATCGGAGACTAGCGCGGAAGAGACCCAGTACTTC. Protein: CASSLGSETSAEETQYF.

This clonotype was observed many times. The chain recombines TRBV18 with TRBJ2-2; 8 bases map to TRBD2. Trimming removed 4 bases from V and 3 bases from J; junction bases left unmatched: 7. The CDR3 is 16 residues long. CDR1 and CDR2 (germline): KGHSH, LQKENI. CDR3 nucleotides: TGTGCCAGCTCACACTACAGCGGGAGCGACACCGGGGAGCTGTTTTTT. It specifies CASSHYSGSDTGELFF.

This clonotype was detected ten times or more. The CDR3 DNA reads as TGTGCCAGCAGTTCGGGACCCTACAATGAGCAGTTCTTC. Its translation: CASSSGPYNEQFF. V and J are TRBV28 and TRBJ2-1; tentatively, D is TRBD1 or TRBD2 (5 bases each). This CDR3 is 13 amino acids long. The ends were cut back, 4 bases at V and 2 bases at J, with 6 bases in the middle. CDR1 and CDR2 (germline): MDHEN, SYDVKM.

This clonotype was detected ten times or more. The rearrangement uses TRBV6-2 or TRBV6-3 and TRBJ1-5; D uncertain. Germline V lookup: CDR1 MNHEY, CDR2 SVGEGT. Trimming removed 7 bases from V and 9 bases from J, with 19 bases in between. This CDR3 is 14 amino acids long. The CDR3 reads CASTQNPTNLPQHF. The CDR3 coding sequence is TGTGCCAGCACCCAAAACCCGACGAATTTGCCCCAGCATTTT.

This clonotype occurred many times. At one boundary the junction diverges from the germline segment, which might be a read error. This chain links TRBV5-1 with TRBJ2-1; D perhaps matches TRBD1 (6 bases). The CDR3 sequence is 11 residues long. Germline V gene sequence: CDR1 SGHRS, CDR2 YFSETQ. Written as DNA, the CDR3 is TGTGCCAGCAGTTTAGGGGGTGAGCAGTTCTTC. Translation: CASSLGGEQFF.

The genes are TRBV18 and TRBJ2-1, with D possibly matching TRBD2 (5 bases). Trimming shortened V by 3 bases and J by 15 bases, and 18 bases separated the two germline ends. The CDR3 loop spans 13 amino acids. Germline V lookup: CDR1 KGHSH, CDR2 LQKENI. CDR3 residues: CASSPRGNLALFF. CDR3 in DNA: TGTGCCAGCTCACCGCGAGGGAACCTGGCACTGTTCTTC.

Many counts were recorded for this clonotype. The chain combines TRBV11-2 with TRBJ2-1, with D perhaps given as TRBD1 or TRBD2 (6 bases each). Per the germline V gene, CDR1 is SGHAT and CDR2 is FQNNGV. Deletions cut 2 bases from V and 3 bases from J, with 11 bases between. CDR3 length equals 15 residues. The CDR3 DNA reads TGTGCCAGCAGCTTAAGGGGGGCCGTCTACAATGAGCAGTTCTTC. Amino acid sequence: CASSLRGAVYNEQFF.

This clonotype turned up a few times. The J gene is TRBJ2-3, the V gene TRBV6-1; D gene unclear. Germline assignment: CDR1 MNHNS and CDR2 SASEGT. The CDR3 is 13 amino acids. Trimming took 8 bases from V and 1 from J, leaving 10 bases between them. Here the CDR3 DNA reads TGTGCCAGCCTCCGGGCGGGCACAGATACGCAGTATTTT. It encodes CASLRAGTDTQYF.

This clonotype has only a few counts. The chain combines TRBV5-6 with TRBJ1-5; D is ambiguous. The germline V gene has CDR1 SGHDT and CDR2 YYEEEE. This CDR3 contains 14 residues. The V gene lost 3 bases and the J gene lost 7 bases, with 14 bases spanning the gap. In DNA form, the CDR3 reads TGTGCCAGCAGCTCATTCAGCCGGGGACAGCCCCAGCATTTT. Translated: CASSSFSRGQPQHF.

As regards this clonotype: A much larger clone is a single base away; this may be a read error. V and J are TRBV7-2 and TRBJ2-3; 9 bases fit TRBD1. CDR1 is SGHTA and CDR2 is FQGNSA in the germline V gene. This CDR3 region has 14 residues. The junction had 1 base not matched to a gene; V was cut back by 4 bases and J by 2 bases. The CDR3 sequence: CASSSQGATDTQYF. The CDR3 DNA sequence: TGTGCCAGCAGCTCACAGGGGGCCACAGATACGCAGTATTTT.

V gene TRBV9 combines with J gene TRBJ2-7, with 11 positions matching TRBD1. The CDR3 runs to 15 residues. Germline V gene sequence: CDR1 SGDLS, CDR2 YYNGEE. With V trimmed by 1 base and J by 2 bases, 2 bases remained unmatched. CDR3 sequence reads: CASSVQGQGAYEQYF. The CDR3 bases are TGTGCCAGCAGCGTACAGGGACAGGGGGCCTACGAGCAGTACTTC.

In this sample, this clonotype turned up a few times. CDR3 nucleotide sequence: TGTGCCAGCAGCCTTTCGCTGACTCAATCTTTCTCCTACGAGCAGTACTTC. Its translation is CASSLSLTQSFSYEQYF. V gene TRBV3-1 combines with J gene TRBJ2-7; D is ambiguous. The germline CDR1 and CDR2 sequences are LGHDT and YNNKEL (reference sequence). There are 17 residues in the CDR3. Trimming left V 4 bases short and J 0 bases short, with 19 bases between.

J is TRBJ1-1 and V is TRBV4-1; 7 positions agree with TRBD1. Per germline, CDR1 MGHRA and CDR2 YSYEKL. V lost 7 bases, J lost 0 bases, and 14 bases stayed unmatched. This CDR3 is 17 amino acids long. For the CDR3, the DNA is TGCGCCAGCACTCGAGGGGGCCTGACAGCCCTGAACACTGAAGCTTTCTTT. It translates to CASTRGGLTALNTEAFF.

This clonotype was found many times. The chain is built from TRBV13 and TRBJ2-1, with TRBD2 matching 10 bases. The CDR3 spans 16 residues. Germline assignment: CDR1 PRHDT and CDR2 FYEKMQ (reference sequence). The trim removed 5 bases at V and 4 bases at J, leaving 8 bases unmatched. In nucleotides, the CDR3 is TGTGCCAGCAGCATTAGCGGGGGGACGAATTACAATGAGCAGTTCTTC. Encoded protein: CASSISGGTNYNEQFF.

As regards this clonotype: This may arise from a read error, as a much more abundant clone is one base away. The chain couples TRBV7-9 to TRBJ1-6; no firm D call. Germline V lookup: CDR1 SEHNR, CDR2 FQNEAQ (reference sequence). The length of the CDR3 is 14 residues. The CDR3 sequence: CTSSLVLGDSPLHF. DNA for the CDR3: TGTACCAGCAGCTTAGTACTGGGAGATTCACCCCTCCACTTT.

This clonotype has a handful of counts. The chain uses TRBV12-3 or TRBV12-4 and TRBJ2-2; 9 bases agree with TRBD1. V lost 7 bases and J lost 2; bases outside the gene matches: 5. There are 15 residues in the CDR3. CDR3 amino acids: CASTRDRANTGELFF. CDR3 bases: TGTGCCAGCACCAGGGACAGGGCTAACACCGGGGAGCTGTTTTTT.

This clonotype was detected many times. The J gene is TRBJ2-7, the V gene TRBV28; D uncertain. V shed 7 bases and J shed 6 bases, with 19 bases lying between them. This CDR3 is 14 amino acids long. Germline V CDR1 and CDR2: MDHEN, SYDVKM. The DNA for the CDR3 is TGTGCCAGCACCCAATTCCCCCGAGGCCTCGAGCAGTACTTC. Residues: CASTQFPRGLEQYF.

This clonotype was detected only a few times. CDR3 protein: CASSQKQNTEAFF. In nucleotides, the CDR3 is TGTGCCAGCAGCCAAAAACAGAACACTGAAGCTTTCTTT. The V gene is TRBV3-1, the J gene TRBJ1-1; D remains unclear. Trimming shortened V by 2 bases and J by 1 base, and 5 bases separated the two germline ends. This CDR3 contains 13 residues. Looked up from germline, CDR1 is LGHDT and CDR2 is YNNKEL (reference sequence).

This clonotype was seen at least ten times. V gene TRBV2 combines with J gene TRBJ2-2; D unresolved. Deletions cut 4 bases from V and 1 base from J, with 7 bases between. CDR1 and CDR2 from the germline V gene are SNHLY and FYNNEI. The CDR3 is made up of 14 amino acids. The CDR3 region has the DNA TGTGCCAGCAGTGTAGTCAGGAACACCGGGGAGCTGTTTTTT. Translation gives CASSVVRNTGELFF.

The CDR3 nucleotides are TGCAGCGTTGAAGGGACAGTCACAGATACGCAGTATTTT. Translated: CSVEGTVTDTQYF. The rearrangement joins TRBV29-1 to TRBJ2-3; D is perhaps TRBD1 (6 bases). The V gene lost 1 base and the J gene lost 2 bases, with 7 bases spanning the gap. The CDR3 consists of 13 residues. CDR1 is SQVTM and CDR2 is ANQGSEA in the germline V gene.

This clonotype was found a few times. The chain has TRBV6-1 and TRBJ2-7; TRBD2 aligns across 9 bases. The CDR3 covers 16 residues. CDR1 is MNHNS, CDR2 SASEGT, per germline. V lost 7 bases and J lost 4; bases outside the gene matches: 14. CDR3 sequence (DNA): TGTGCCAGCAACAACCCCAAAACTAGCGGGCCTTACGAGCAGTACTTC. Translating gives CASNNPKTSGPYEQYF.

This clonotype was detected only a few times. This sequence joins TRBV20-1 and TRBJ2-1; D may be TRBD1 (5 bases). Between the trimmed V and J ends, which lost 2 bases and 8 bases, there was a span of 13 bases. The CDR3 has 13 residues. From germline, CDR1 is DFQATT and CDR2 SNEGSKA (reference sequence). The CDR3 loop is CSARPSGWDEQFF. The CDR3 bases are TGCAGTGCTAGACCATCAGGGTGGGATGAGCAGTTCTTC.

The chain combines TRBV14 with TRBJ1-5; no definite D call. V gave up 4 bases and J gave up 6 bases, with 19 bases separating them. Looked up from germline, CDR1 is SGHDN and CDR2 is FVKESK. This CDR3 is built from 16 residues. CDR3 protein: CASSPTVPWPGQPQHF. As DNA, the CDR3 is TGTGCCAGCAGCCCCACTGTACCCTGGCCCGGTCAGCCCCAGCATTTT. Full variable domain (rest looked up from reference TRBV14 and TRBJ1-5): EAGVTQFPSHSVIEKGQTVTLRCDPISGHDNLYWYRRVMGKEIKFLLHFVKESKQDESGMPNNRFLAERTGGTYSTLKVQPAELEDSGVYFCASSPTVPWPGQPQHFGDGTRLSIL.

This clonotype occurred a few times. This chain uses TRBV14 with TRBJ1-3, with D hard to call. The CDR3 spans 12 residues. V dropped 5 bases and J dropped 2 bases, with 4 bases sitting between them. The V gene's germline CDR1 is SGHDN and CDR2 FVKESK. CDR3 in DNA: TGTGCCAGCAGCGAAACTGGAAACACCATATATTTT. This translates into CASSETGNTIYF. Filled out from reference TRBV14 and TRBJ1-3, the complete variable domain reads EAGVTQFPSHSVIEKGQTVTLRCDPISGHDNLYWYRRVMGKEIKFLLHFVKESKQDESGMPNNRFLAERTGGTYSTLKVQPAELEDSGVYFCASSETGNTIYFGEGSWLTVV.

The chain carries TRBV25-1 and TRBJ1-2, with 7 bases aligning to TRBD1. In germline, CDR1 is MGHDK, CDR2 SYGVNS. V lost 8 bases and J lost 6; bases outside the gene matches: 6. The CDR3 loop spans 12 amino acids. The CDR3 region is CASGRDSDGYTF. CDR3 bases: TGTGCCAGCGGACGGGACAGCGATGGCTACACCTTC.

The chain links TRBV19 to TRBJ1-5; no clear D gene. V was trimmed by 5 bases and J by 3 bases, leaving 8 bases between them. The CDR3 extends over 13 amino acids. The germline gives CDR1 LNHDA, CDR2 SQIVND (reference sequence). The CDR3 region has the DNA TGTGCCAGTAGTTCTTCCATCAATCAGCCCCAGCATTTT. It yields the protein CASSSSINQPQHF.

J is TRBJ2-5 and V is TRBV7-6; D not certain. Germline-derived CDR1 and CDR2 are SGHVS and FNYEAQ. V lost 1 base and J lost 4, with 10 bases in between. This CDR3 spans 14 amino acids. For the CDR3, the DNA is TGTGCCAGCAGCTTAGACGTGAATCGAGAGACCCAGTACTTC. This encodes CASSLDVNRETQYF.

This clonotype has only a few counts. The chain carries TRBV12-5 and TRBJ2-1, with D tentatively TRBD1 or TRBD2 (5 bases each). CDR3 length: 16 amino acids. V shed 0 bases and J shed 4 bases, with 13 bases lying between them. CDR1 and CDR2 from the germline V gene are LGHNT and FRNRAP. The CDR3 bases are TGTGCTAGTGGTTTGGTCCTCGGGGCGGATTACAATGAGCAGTTCTTC. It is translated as CASGLVLGADYNEQFF. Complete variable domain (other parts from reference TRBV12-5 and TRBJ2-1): DARVTQTPRHKVTEMGQEVTMRCQPILGHNTVFWYRQTMMQGLELLAYFRNRAPLDDSGMPKDRFSAEMPDATLATLKIQPSEPRDSAVYFCASGLVLGADYNEQFFGPGTRLTVL.

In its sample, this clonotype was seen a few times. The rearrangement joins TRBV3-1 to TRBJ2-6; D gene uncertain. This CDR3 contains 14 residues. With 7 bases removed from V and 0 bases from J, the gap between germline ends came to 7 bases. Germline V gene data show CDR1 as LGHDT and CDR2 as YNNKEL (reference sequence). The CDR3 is CASTQSSGANVLTF. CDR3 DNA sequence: TGTGCCAGCACGCAGAGCTCTGGGGCCAACGTCCTGACTTTC.

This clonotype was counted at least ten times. CDR3 sequence (DNA): TGTGCCAGCTCAGCGGAGGTGGATGCTGAAGCTTTCTTT. This sequence encodes CASSAEVDAEAFF. The genes are TRBV18 and TRBJ1-1; D is unresolved. The germline CDR1 and CDR2 sequences are KGHSH and LQKENI. CDR3 length equals 13 residues. V was shortened by 5 bases and J by 6 bases, with 13 bases between the two germline ends.

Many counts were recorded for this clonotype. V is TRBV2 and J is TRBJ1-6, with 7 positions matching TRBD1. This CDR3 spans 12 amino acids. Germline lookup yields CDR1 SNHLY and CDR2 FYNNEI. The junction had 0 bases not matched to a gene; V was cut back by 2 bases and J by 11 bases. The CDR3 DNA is TGTGCCAGCAGTGAAACAGGGGCACCCCTCCACTTT. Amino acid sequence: CASSETGAPLHF. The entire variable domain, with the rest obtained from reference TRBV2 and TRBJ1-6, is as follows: EPEVTQTPSHQVTQMGQEVILRCVPISNHLYFYWYRQILGQKVEFLVSFYNNEISEKSEIFDDQFSVERPDGSNFTLKIRSTKLEDSAMYFCASSETGAPLHFGNGTRLTVT.